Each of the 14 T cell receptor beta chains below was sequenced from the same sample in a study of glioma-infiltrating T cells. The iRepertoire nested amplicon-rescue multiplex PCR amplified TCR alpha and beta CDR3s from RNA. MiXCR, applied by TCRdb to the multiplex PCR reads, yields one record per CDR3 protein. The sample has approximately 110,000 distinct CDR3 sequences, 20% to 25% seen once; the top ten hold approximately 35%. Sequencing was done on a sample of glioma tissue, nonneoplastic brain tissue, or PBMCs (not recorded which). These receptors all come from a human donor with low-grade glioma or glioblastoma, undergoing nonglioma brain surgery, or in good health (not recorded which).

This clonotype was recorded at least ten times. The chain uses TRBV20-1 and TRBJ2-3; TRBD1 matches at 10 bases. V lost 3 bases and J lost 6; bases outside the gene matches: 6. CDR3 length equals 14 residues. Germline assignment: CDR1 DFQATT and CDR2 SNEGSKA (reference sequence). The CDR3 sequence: CSARDRGGWDTQYF. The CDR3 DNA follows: TGCAGTGCTAGGGACAGGGGGGGATGGGATACGCAGTATTTT.

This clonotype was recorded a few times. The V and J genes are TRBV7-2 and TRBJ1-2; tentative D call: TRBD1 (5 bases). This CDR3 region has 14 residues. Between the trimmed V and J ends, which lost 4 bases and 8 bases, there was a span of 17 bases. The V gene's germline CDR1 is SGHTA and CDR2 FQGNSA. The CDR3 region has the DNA TGTGCCAGCAGCTCGGATCGTGGGGACCGGGGCTACACCTTC. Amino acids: CASSSDRGDRGYTF.

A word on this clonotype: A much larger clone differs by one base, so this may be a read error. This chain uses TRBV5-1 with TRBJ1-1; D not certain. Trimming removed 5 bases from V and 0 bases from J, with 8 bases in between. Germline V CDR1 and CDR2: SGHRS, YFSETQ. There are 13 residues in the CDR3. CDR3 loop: CASSAYVNTEAFF. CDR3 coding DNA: TGCGCCAGCAGTGCGTACGTGAACACTGAAGCTTTCTTT.

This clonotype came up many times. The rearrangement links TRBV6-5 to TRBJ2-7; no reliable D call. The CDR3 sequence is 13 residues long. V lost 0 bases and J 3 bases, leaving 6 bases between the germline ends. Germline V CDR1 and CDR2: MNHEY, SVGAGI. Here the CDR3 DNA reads TGTGCCAGCAGTTACTCACACCTCTACGAGCAGTACTTC. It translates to CASSYSHLYEQYF.

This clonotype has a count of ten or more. The CDR3, as DNA: TGTGCCAGCAGCCAAGATAGAGCGAGAGGGCAAGGGAGGAGCTCCTACGAGCAGTACTTC. This sequence encodes CASSQDRARGQGRSSYEQYF. The chain uses TRBV14 and TRBJ2-7, with D possibly being TRBD2 (6 bases). From germline, CDR1 is SGHDN and CDR2 FVKESK. Trimming stripped 0 bases from V and 0 bases from J, with 24 bases between. This CDR3 comprises 20 residues.

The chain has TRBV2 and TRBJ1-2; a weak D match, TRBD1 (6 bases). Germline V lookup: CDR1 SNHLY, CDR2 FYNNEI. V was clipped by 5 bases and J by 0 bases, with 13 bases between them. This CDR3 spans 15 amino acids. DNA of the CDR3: TGTGCCAGCAGTAGAGGGGGATTTTCTAACTATGGCTACACCTTC. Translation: CASSRGGFSNYGYTF.

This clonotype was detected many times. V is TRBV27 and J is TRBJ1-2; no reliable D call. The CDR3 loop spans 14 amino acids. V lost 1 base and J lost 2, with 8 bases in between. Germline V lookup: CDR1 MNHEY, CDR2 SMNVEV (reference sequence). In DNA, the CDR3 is TGTGCCAGCAGTTTATTTAAGGGCAACTATGGCTACACCTTC. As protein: CASSLFKGNYGYTF.

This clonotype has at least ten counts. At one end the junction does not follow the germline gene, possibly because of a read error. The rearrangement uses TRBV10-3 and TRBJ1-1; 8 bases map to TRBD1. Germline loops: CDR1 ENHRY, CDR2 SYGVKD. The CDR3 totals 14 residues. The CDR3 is CAIRMTGVNTEASF. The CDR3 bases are TGTGCCATCAGAATGACAGGGGTGAACACTGAAGCTTCCTTT.

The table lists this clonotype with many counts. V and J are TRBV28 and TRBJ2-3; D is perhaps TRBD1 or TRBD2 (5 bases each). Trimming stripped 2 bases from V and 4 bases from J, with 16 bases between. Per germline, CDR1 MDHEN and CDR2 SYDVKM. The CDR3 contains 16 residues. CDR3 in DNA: TGTGCCAGCAGTTTAAGAGTCCGACGGGGCCCAGATACGCAGTATTTT. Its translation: CASSLRVRRGPDTQYF.

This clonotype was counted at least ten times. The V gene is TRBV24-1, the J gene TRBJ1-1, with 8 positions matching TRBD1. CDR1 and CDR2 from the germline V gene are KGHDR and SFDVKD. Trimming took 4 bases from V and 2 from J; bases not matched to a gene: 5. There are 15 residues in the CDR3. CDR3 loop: CATSDVDRGNTEAFF. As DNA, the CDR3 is TGTGCCACCAGTGACGTCGACAGGGGCAACACTGAAGCTTTCTTT.

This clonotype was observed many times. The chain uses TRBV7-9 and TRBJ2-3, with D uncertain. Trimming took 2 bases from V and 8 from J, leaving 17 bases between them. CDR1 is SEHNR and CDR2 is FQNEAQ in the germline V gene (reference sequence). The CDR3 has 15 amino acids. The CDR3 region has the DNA TGTGCCAGCAGCTTATCCCGAGACGGTATCTCTACGCAGTATTTT. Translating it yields CASSLSRDGISTQYF.

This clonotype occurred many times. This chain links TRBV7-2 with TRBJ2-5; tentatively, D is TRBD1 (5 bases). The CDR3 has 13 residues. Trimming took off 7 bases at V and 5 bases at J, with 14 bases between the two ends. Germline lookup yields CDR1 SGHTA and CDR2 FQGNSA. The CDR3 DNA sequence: TGTGCCAGCATATTAACAGGTTTGGAGACCCAGTACTTC. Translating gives CASILTGLETQYF. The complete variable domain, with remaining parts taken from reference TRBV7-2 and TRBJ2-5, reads GAGVSQSPSNKVTEKGKDVELRCDPISGHTALYWYRQSLGQGLEFLIYFQGNSAPDKSGLPSDRFSAERTGGSVSTLTIQRTQQEDSAVYLCASILTGLETQYFGPGTRLLVL.

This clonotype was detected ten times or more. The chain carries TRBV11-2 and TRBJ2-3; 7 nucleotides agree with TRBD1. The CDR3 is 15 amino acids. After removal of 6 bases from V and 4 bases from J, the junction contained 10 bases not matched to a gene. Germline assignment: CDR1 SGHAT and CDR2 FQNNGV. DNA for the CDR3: TGTGCCAGCAGAACAGGACAGGTGTTGGCAGATACGCAGTATTTT. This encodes CASRTGQVLADTQYF.

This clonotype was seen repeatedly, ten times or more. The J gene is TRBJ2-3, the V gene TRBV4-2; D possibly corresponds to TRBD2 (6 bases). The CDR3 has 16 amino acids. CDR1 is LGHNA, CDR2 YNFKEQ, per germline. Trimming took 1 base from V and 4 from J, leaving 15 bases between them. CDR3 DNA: TGTGCCAGCAGCCAAGGGACACTCCGCGGGGCAGATACGCAGTATTTT. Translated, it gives CASSQGTLRGADTQYF.